This T cell receptor beta chain was profiled in a study of cytomegalovirus exposure and HLA in healthy donors. Study overall: In a previous analysis, some 120 million unique TCR beta sequences were found from 150 million to 200 million T cells. Study observations and caveats: It was likely that a cluster of highly shared sequence variants was a sequencing artifact. On later analysis, the bulk of CMV-associated TCR beta chains appeared to be HLA-restricted. As confirmed in vitro, three CMV-associated chains were specific for CMV antigens.

With regard to this clone: The antigen is unknown.

The CDR3 is 12 residues long. Trimming took off 7 bases at V and 6 bases at J, with 12 bases between the two ends. Germline V gene data show CDR1 as SQVTM and CDR2 as ANQGSEA. The study ran its PCR with 60 Vbeta and 13 Jbeta primers. Assay: immunoSEQ multiplex PCR; the TCRdb copy retains only in-frame clones and omits some. The sample consists of about 130,000 clones, 80% of them appearing once. The chain carries TRBV29-1 and TRBJ2-2; tentatively, D is TRBD1 (6 bases). The sample comprised PBMCs. This TCR came from a young man in good health and CMV-seropositive. This chain's CDR3 is CSATGNSGELFF. In DNA, the CDR3 is TGCAGCGCCACAGGGAATTCCGGGGAGCTGTTTTTT.